What follows are 9 T cell receptor beta chains derived from one specimen sequenced in a study of T-cell memory formation after mild COVID-19 (TCRdb year 2021). The protocol used for the library was 5' RACE. The listed sequencing device is Illumina NovaSeq 6000. Starting from the raw public reads, TCRdb applied fastp trimming at Q25, assembled clones with MiXCR and retained in-frame beta chains. Rows are unified per CDR3 protein, each entry keeping the most common DNA and genes. Across this sample there are fewer than 400,000 distinct CDR3 sequences, with approximately 15% seen only once. The top ten constitute roughly 21% of the sample. Source material: PBMCs or a T cell subset sorted from them (not recorded which). These receptors were obtained from a man between 18 and 29 years old who had mild COVID-19 (a few samples of this study predate the infection). The sample titles of this study are shuffled in the database, so cell type and time point are left out; the donor was told from shared clones.

The chain has TRBV5-6 and TRBJ2-1, with a tentative D call TRBD1 (6 bases). CDR3 size: 16 residues. Trimming stripped 7 bases from V and 0 bases from J, with 17 bases between. Germline loops: CDR1 SGHDT, CDR2 YYEEEE. As DNA, the CDR3 is TGTGCCAGCGCCCCGTTTGGGGGCCCCTCCTACAATGAGCAGTTCTTC. Amino acids: CASAPFGGPSYNEQFF.

CDR3 DNA: TGCAGTGCTAGTTACGAGACAGATACGCAGTATTTT. Translated: CSASYETDTQYF. The chain uses TRBV20-1 and TRBJ2-3; no reliable D call. V lost 3 bases, J lost 3 bases, and 7 bases lay in between. The CDR3 loop spans 12 amino acids. Germline CDR1 reads DFQATT; CDR2 reads SNEGSKA (reference sequence).

The table lists this clonotype with a few counts. V gene TRBV12-3 or TRBV12-4 combines with J gene TRBJ1-1; a weak D match, TRBD1 (5 bases). This CDR3 region has 14 residues. V lost 4 bases and J 1 base, leaving 10 bases between the germline ends. CDR3 in amino acids: CASSWSQGNTEAFF. CDR3 DNA sequence: TGTGCCAGCAGTTGGAGTCAGGGGAACACTGAAGCTTTCTTT.

This clonotype appeared a few times. V is TRBV20-1 and J is TRBJ2-5; D may be TRBD1 (5 bases). CDR3 length: 14 amino acids. Looked up from germline, CDR1 is DFQATT and CDR2 is SNEGSKA (reference sequence). Deletions cut 6 bases from V and 5 bases from J, with 19 bases between. The CDR3 nucleotides read TGCAGTGCCGCGGACAAGCTCCTGGGGGAGACCCAGTACTTC. Translation: CSAADKLLGETQYF.

The rearrangement uses TRBV5-1 and TRBJ1-4; 7 nucleotides agree with TRBD1. Looked up from germline, CDR1 is SGHRS and CDR2 is YFSETQ. J lost 8 bases, V lost 0 bases, and 16 bases had no gene match. This CDR3 contains 18 residues. In nucleotides, the CDR3 is TGCGCCAGCAGCTTGGCCACCAGGTTGACAGGGCGAGGGGAAAAACTGTTTTTT. Amino acid sequence: CASSLATRLTGRGEKLFF.

This clonotype was seen only a few times. The chain has TRBV4-2 and TRBJ2-3; no definite D call. The CDR3 contains 15 residues. Germline-derived CDR1 and CDR2 are LGHNA and YNFKEQ. The ends were cut back, 0 bases at V and 1 base at J, with 8 bases in the middle. The CDR3 nucleotides read TGTGCCAGCAGCCAAGATCTTTTGGGCACAGATACGCAGTATTTT. The encoded protein is CASSQDLLGTDTQYF.

The chain is built from TRBV2 and TRBJ2-3, with D tentatively TRBD1 (6 bases). There are 15 residues in the CDR3. Germline CDR1 and CDR2: SNHLY and FYNNEI. V was clipped by 4 bases and J by 0 bases, with 11 bases between them. CDR3 sequence (DNA): TGTGCCAGCAGTGCGTGGACAGAGAGCACAGATACGCAGTATTTT. This encodes CASSAWTESTDTQYF.

This rearrangement joins TRBV7-6 to TRBJ2-6; tentatively, D is TRBD1 or TRBD2 (5 bases each). The V end was cut by 7 bases, the J end by 0 bases, with 19 bases between. Germline CDR1 is SGHVS and CDR2 is FNYEAQ. This CDR3 contains 18 residues. DNA for the CDR3: TGTGCCAGCACCCTTCGCCCGGGACGGCCCTCTGGGGCCAACGTCCTGACTTTC. Translation gives CASTLRPGRPSGANVLTF.

This clonotype was counted only a few times. V usage is TRBV6-2 or TRBV6-3 and J usage is TRBJ1-5; weak D call: TRBD1 (5 bases). Trimming stripped 7 bases from V and 5 bases from J, with 12 bases between. Germline CDR1 is MNHEY and CDR2 is SVGEGT. The CDR3 length is 13 residues. CDR3 in DNA: TGTGCCAGCAAAAGGGACGGGGATCAGCCCCAGCATTTT. Translated, it gives CASKRDGDQPQHF.